This T cell receptor beta chain derives from a study of blood T cell repertoires in COVID-19. Study details: T cells, B-cell-depleted T cells, or PBMCs provided the cDNA or gDNA that served as material.

Repertoires were generated with immunoSEQ multiplex PCR, while TCRdb's copy carries only in-frame clones and drops some. The sample includes around 180,000 clones, around four fifths seen only once; the top ten take roughly 5%. Germline loops: CDR1 SEHNR, CDR2 FQNEAQ (reference sequence). Losses at the gene ends were 5 bases for V and 1 base for J; bases not matched to a gene: 6. CDR3 length: 16 residues. The sequence derives from a woman aged 25 to 39 with acute or convalescent COVID-19. The source material was peripheral blood. This sequence joins TRBV7-9 and TRBJ2-2; TRBD1 aligns across 8 bases. CDR3 region: CASSAQGTGNTGELFF. The CDR3 nucleotides read TGTGCCAGCAGCGCGCAGGGGACAGGGAACACCGGGGAGCTGTTTTTT.